Listed below are T cell receptor beta chains from one sample, sequenced in a study of blood T cells in healthy people across ages. Each CDR3 protein gets one entry after TCRdb re-called the 5' RACE reads with MiXCR. The sample has some 1,500,000 distinct CDR3 sequences; about 45% are singletons. The sequencing sample was made of blood. All receptors derive from a young woman in good health. Each CDR3 is given with its conserved first and last residue. A D gene is named only where the DNA matches it firmly. A row's size may be missing; if present it is once, few, many or a size class.

V,D,size,J,CDR3,DNA
TRBV29-1,NA,NA,TRBJ1-1,CSVAVTYEAFF,TGCAGCGTTGCCGTGACATATGAAGCTTTCTTT
TRBV6-5,NA,NA,TRBJ1-2,CASGGWDYGYTF,TGTGCCAGCGGGGGATGGGACTATGGCTACACCTTC
TRBV9,NA,NA,TRBJ2-5,CASSVGRRLYQGTQYF,TGTGCCAGCAGCGTAGGGAGACGGTTGTACCAAGGGACCCAGTACTTC
TRBV13,NA,NA,TRBJ2-7,CASSLGDAPYEQYF,TGTGCCAGCAGCTTAGGGGACGCCCCCTACGAGCAGTACTTC
TRBV18,NA,few,TRBJ2-7,CASSPPSGDYEQYF,TGTGCCAGCTCACCACCGTCAGGGGACTACGAGCAGTACTTC
TRBV20-1,TRBD1,few,TRBJ1-1,CSVLGQGGKNTEAFF,TGCAGTGTCCTGGGACAGGGTGGAAAGAACACTGAAGCTTTCTTT
TRBV27,TRBD2,NA,TRBJ2-1,CASIKGSGSSYNEQFF,TGTGCCAGCATAAAGGGTAGCGGGAGCTCCTACAATGAGCAGTTCTTC
TRBV7-9,NA,once,TRBJ2-6,CAGSLGPSGANVLTF,TGTGCCGGCAGCTTAGGGCCCTCTGGGGCCAACGTCCTGACTTTC
TRBV11-2,NA,NA,TRBJ1-3,CATRAQLSSGNTIYF,TGTGCCACCCGGGCACAGCTTAGCTCTGGAAACACCATATATTTT
TRBV29-1,NA,few,TRBJ2-1,CSVPAGPNGYEQFF,TGCAGCGTCCCGGCAGGACCCAACGGGTATGAGCAGTTCTTC
TRBV21-1,NA,many,TRBJ2-1,CASLSRVAYNEQFF,TGTGCCAGCCTTTCCCGGGTTGCCTACAATGAGCAGTTCTTC
TRBV27,NA,once,TRBJ2-1,CASSSPSSHNEQFF,TGTGCCAGCAGTTCCCCTAGTTCCCACAACGAGCAGTTCTTC
TRBV7-9,NA,NA,TRBJ2-5,CASSVQGWLETQYF,TGTGCCAGCAGCGTACAGGGATGGTTGGAGACCCAGTACTTC
TRBV9,TRBD2,NA,TRBJ2-1,CASSAPSGNSYNEQFF,TGTGCCAGCAGCGCCCCAAGCGGGAACTCCTACAATGAGCAGTTCTTC
TRBV28,TRBD1,NA,TRBJ2-1,CASSLPGTGPYNEQFF,TGTGCCAGCAGTTTGCCCGGGACAGGGCCGTACAATGAGCAGTTCTTC
TRBV4-1,TRBD1,few,TRBJ1-1,CASSQDMGTVRAFF,TGCGCCAGCAGCCAAGATATGGGGACAGTTCGCGCTTTCTTT
TRBV27,NA,few,TRBJ1-2,CASSLWGASGGYTF,TGTGCCAGCAGTTTATGGGGGGCGAGTGGTGGCTACACCTTC
TRBV21-1,NA,NA,TRBJ2-7,CASSKAEQGPEAYEQYF,TGTGCCAGCAGCAAAGCGGAGCAGGGGCCCGAGGCCTACGAGCAGTACTTC
TRBV7-9,TRBD2,NA,TRBJ2-7,CAGSATSPNEQYF,TGTGCCGGCAGCGCGACTAGCCCTAACGAGCAGTACTTC
TRBV12-3/TRBV12-4,TRBD2,NA,TRBJ2-1,CASSPPGLGVSYNEQFF,TGTGCCAGCAGTCCACCGGGACTAGGGGTGTCCTACAATGAGCAGTTCTTC
TRBV27,NA,NA,TRBJ2-3,CASSITGTSTDTQYF,TGTGCCAGCAGTATCACAGGAACTAGCACAGATACGCAGTATTTT
TRBV4-2,TRBD2,NA,TRBJ2-7,CASSQDLVAGYNEQYF,TGTGCCAGCAGCCAAGATCTAGTAGCGGGTTACAATGAGCAGTACTTC
TRBV4-2,NA,once,TRBJ2-4,CASSQVLRPGNIQYF,TGTGCCAGCAGCCAAGTTTTACGGCCGGGGAACATTCAGTACTTC
TRBV7-9,NA,NA,TRBJ2-1,CASSDRGREVDEQFF,TGTGCCAGCAGCGATAGAGGCAGGGAGGTCGATGAGCAGTTCTTC
TRBV30,NA,NA,TRBJ2-3,CAWSVGLGALSTDTQYF,TGTGCCTGGAGTGTAGGATTGGGAGCGTTAAGCACAGATACGCAGTATTTT
TRBV7-2,TRBD1,NA,TRBJ1-1,CASSADRVAEAFF,TGTGCCAGCAGCGCGGACAGGGTCGCTGAAGCTTTCTTT
TRBV7-9,NA,few,TRBJ2-5,CASSSRTDGYNEQYF,TGTGCCAGCAGCTCCAGGACAGACGGATACAATGAGCAGTACTTC
TRBV6-5,NA,few,TRBJ2-3,CASSNQYVTQYF,TGTGCCAGCAGTAACCAGTATGTTACGCAGTATTTT
TRBV21-1,NA,NA,TRBJ1-2,CASSKARGLSGYTF,TGTGCCAGCAGCAAAGCGAGGGGGCTCTCTGGCTACACCTTC
TRBV2,NA,few,TRBJ1-6,CAISDSLNAYNSPLHF,TGTGCCATCTCGGACAGTTTAAATGCCTATAATTCACCCCTCCACTTT
TRBV3-1,NA,few,TRBJ2-1,CASSQEGSIYNEQFF,TGTGCCAGCAGCCAAGAAGGATCAATATACAATGAGCAGTTCTTC
TRBV5-1,NA,NA,TRBJ2-7,CARSGEQYF,TGCGCCAGGTCGGGCGAGCAGTACTTC
TRBV11-2,TRBD2,few,TRBJ2-1,CASSFALAGWEQFF,TGTGCCAGCAGCTTTGCCTTAGCGGGCTGGGAGCAGTTCTTC
TRBV21-1,NA,NA,TRBJ1-2,CASSKGGTGHNFYGYTF,TGTGCCAGCAGCAAAGGTGGAACGGGACATAACTTCTATGGCTACACCTTC
TRBV12-3/TRBV12-4,NA,few,TRBJ1-2,CASRTDAGDYTF,TGTGCCAGCAGGACGGATGCCGGTGACTACACCTTC
TRBV6-5,NA,NA,TRBJ1-6,CASRPGPYNSPLHF,TGTGCCAGCAGACCGGGGCCTTATAATTCACCCCTCCACTTT
TRBV15,NA,few,TRBJ1-2,CATSRVPGLIGNYGYTF,TGTGCCACCAGCAGAGTTCCAGGGTTGATCGGTAACTATGGCTACACCTTC
TRBV28,TRBD1,many,TRBJ1-1,CASRDRGTEAFF,TGTGCCAGCAGGGACAGGGGCACTGAAGCTTTCTTT
TRBV29-1,NA,NA,TRBJ2-3,CSVDRVDDTQYF,TGCAGCGTTGATAGGGTCGATGATACGCAGTATTTT
TRBV21-1,NA,NA,TRBJ2-7,CASSKVDTLSSYEQYF,TGTGCCAGCAGCAAAGTGGACACCCTTAGCTCCTACGAGCAGTACTTC
TRBV7-3,TRBD2,NA,TRBJ2-3,CASSYPSGSTDAQYF,TGTGCCAGCAGTTACCCTAGCGGAAGCACAGATGCGCAGTATTTT
TRBV29-1,NA,few,TRBJ1-1,CSVGGAGALNTEAFF,TGCAGCGTGGGAGGGGCAGGGGCCCTGAACACTGAAGCTTTCTTT
TRBV20-1,TRBD1,NA,TRBJ2-1,CSARTDRVNYYEQFF,TGCAGTGCTAGAACTGACAGGGTTAACTACTATGAGCAGTTCTTC
TRBV29-1,TRBD1,NA,TRBJ1-1,CSVPRDRGGRRTEAFF,TGCAGCGTGCCCCGGGACAGGGGAGGGCGAAGGACTGAAGCTTTCTTT